The 3 T cell receptor beta chains below come from one sample, sequenced in a study of blood T cell repertoires in COVID-19. Here immunoSEQ multiplex PCR was the method, and the copy in TCRdb shows in-frame clones only, minus some. This table holds 450,000 to 500,000 clones, 80% to 90% found once. Specimen: peripheral blood. The source is a human donor in a cohort sampled during active COVID-19.

The CDR3 DNA is TGTGCCAGCAGCCCAAGGCCAGGACATTTCGGCTATGGCTACACCTTC. This translates into CASSPRPGHFGYGYTF. V is TRBV3-1 (or the pseudogene TRBV3-2) and J is TRBJ1-2; D possibly corresponds to TRBD1 (5 bases). Germline CDR1 and CDR2: LGHDT and YNNKEL (reference sequence). Trimming pared 4 bases from V and 4 bases from J, leaving 19 bases between. CDR3 length: 16 residues.

The V call is TRBV18, the J call TRBJ2-5; no firm D call. Trimming stripped 4 bases from V and 4 bases from J, with 10 bases between. This CDR3 region has 13 residues. The germline V gene has CDR1 KGHSH and CDR2 LQKENI. CDR3 DNA sequence: TGTGCCAGCTCACGCTTAGCTTCAGAGACCCAGTACTTC. This gives the protein CASSRLASETQYF. Full variable domain (missing parts from reference TRBV18 and TRBJ2-5): NAGVMQNPRHLVRRRGQEARLRCSPMKGHSHVYWYRQLPEEGLKFMVYLQKENIIDESGMPKERFSAEFPKEGPSILRIQQVVRGDSAAYFCASSRLASETQYFGPGTRLLVL.

The V and J genes are TRBV7-9 and TRBJ2-1, with 11 nucleotides matching TRBD2. Losses at the gene ends were 1 base for V and 6 bases for J; bases not matched to a gene: 8. The CDR3 consists of 17 residues. CDR1 and CDR2 from the germline V gene are SEHNR and FQNEAQ (reference sequence). CDR3 region: CASSLGVSGTSGNEQFF. CDR3 nucleotide sequence: TGTGCCAGCAGCTTAGGCGTTAGTGGGACTAGCGGCAATGAGCAGTTCTTC.